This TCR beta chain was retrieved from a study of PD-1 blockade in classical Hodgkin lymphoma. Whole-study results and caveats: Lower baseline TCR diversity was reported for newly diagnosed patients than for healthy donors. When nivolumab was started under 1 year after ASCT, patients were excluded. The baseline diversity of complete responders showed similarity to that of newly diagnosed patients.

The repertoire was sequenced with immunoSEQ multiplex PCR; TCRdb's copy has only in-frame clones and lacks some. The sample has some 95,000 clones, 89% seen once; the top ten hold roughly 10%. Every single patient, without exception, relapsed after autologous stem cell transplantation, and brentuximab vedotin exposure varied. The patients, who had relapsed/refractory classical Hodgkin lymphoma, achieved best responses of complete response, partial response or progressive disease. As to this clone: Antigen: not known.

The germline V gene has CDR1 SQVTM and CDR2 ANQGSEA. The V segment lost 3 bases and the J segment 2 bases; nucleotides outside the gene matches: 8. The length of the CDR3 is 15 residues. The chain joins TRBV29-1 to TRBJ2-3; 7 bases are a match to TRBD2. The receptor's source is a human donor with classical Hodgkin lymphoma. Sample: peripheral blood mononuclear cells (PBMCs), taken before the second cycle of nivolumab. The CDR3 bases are TGCAGCGTTGACGGGCGGGAGTTGAACACAGATACGCAGTATTTT. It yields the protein CSVDGRELNTDTQYF.